The next 26 T cell receptor beta chains were all read from a single sample in a study of T-cell reconstitution after alpha-beta-depleted transplantation in children. Unique molecular identifiers were built into the TCRbeta library. A single record per CDR3 protein comes from TCRdb applying MiXCR to the PCR reads. The sample shows over 100,000 distinct CDR3 sequences, 9% to 12% of them seen only once. This specimen consisted of PBMCs, obtained before TCRalphabeta/CD19-depleted stem cell transplant. The origin of the receptors is a boy aged 2 to 10 with acute lymphoblastic leukemia, due to receive a stem cell transplant.

On this clonotype: This clone may be a read error of a much larger clone one base away. Since the CDR3 does not end with the conserved phenylalanine or tryptophan, this likely comes from a read error. This chain links TRBV12-3 or TRBV12-4 with TRBJ1-3; no firm D call. CDR3 length equals 14 residues. Between the trimmed V and J ends, which lost 2 bases and 2 bases, there was a span of 7 bases. CDR3 DNA: TGTGCCAGCAGTTTACGGCAAGCTGGAAACACCATATATTGT. It codes for CASSLRQAGNTIYC.

This rearrangement joins TRBV29-1 to TRBJ2-7; tentatively, D is TRBD2 (6 bases). Trimming removed 2 bases from V and 3 bases from J, with 11 bases in between. The CDR3 is made up of 13 amino acids. The germline CDR1 and CDR2 sequences are SQVTM and ANQGSEA. The CDR3 is CSVELGGLYEQYF. Here the CDR3 DNA reads TGCAGCGTTGAATTGGGAGGACTCTACGAGCAGTACTTC.

This clonotype was found many times. The chain is built from TRBV12-3 or TRBV12-4 and TRBJ2-3; weak D call: TRBD1 (5 bases). Trimming left V 3 bases short and J 2 bases short, with 15 bases between. The CDR3 has 16 residues. CDR3 sequence: CASSLSPRAHTDTQYF. As DNA, the CDR3 is TGTGCCAGCAGTTTGTCGCCCAGGGCACACACAGATACGCAGTATTTT.

This clonotype occurred many times. The genes are TRBV6-5 and TRBJ2-7; D is undetermined. CDR1 is MNHEY and CDR2 is SVGAGI in the germline V gene. The ends were cut back, 2 bases at V and 0 bases at J, with 8 bases in the middle. The CDR3 loop spans 14 amino acids. The CDR3 protein is CASSYGQYSYEQYF. The CDR3 bases are TGTGCCAGCAGTTACGGGCAGTACTCCTACGAGCAGTACTTC.

This clonotype was picked up many times. This rearrangement joins TRBV20-1 to TRBJ2-7, with TRBD2 matching over 7 bases. CDR3 size: 15 residues. Germline-derived CDR1 and CDR2 are DFQATT and SNEGSKA (reference sequence). The V gene end was trimmed by 0 bases and the J gene end by 2 bases; junction bases not matched to a gene: 7. The CDR3 DNA reads as TGCAGTGCTAGAGATATATCAGGGACTACCTACGAGCAGTACTTC. This gives the protein CSARDISGTTYEQYF.

This clonotype was detected only a few times. V and J are TRBV5-1 and TRBJ1-5, with D perhaps matching TRBD1 (6 bases). This CDR3 is 16 amino acids long. The germline gives CDR1 SGHRS, CDR2 YFSETQ. V shed 1 base and J shed 0 bases, with 11 bases lying between them. The CDR3 spells CASSLNPRGSNQPQHF. As DNA, the CDR3 is TGCGCCAGCAGCTTGAACCCCAGGGGTAGCAATCAGCCCCAGCATTTT.

In the case of this clonotype: Being one base from a much bigger clone, this may be a read error. The chain couples TRBV5-5 to TRBJ2-3, with 7 bases fitting TRBD2. The CDR3 runs to 15 residues. CDR1 is SGHKS and CDR2 is YYEKEE in the germline V gene (reference sequence). V dropped 4 bases and J dropped 8; count of bases not matched to a gene: 13. CDR3 region: CASSTLRLGGGTQYF. In nucleotides, the CDR3 is TGTGCCAGCAGCACCTTACGCCTTGGGGGGGGTACGCAGTATTTT.

Only a few counts were recorded for this clonotype. The V call is TRBV18, the J call TRBJ1-2, with D possibly being TRBD1 (5 bases). Germline CDR1 and CDR2: KGHSH and LQKENI. V lost 3 bases and J lost 7, with 12 bases in between. The CDR3 is 13 residues long. CDR3 sequence reads: CASSPGTDFGYTF. As DNA, the CDR3 is TGTGCCAGCTCACCCGGGACCGACTTTGGCTACACCTTC.

This clonotype was observed many times. The CDR3 region has the DNA TGCGCCAGCAGCTTGGAGGGGGATGACACTGAAGCTTTCTTT. Residues: CASSLEGDDTEAFF. The chain employs TRBV5-1 and TRBJ1-1, with D perhaps matching TRBD1 (6 bases). The germline V gene has CDR1 SGHRS and CDR2 YFSETQ. V was trimmed by 0 bases and J by 3 bases, leaving 9 bases between them. The CDR3 sequence is 14 residues long.

This clonotype was counted only a few times. V usage is TRBV5-4 and J usage is TRBJ2-1; D ambiguous. V was pared by 2 bases and J by 2 bases, with 5 bases between. Germline assignment: CDR1 SGHNT and CDR2 YYREEE (reference sequence). CDR3 length: 13 residues. The CDR3 loop reads CASSFPPYNEQFF. The DNA for the CDR3 is TGTGCCAGCAGCTTCCCCCCCTACAATGAGCAGTTCTTC.

V and J are TRBV5-1 and TRBJ2-7; TRBD1 aligns across 8 bases. The trim removed 4 bases at V and 6 bases at J, leaving 9 bases unmatched. This CDR3 contains 14 residues. Germline CDR1 SGHRS, CDR2 YFSETQ. DNA for the CDR3: TGCGCCAGCAGCCCCCGGACAGGGATTGCCGAGCAGTACTTC. Its protein is CASSPRTGIAEQYF.

The J gene is TRBJ2-3, the V gene TRBV5-1; D ambiguous. CDR3 length equals 15 residues. The V end was cut by 0 bases, the J end by 6 bases, with 14 bases between. Germline CDR1 reads SGHRS; CDR2 reads YFSETQ. CDR3: CASSLVVGPADTQYF. The CDR3 nucleotides are TGCGCCAGCAGCTTGGTGGTTGGACCGGCGGATACGCAGTATTTT.

In nucleotides, the CDR3 is TGTGCCAGCAGCTTCCGGGACAACTATGGCTACACCTTC. This gives the protein CASSFRDNYGYTF. The V gene is TRBV7-9, the J gene TRBJ1-2, with a weak D call TRBD1 (5 bases). Trimming removed 3 bases at V and 2 bases at J, with 7 bases between. This CDR3 has 13 amino acids. Germline V gives CDR1 SEHNR, CDR2 FQNEAQ (reference sequence).

This clonotype was picked up a small number of times. The chain links TRBV20-1 to TRBJ2-5; no reliable D call. Germline CDR1 and CDR2: DFQATT and SNEGSKA (reference sequence). Between the trimmed V and J ends, which lost 0 bases and 0 bases, there was a span of 11 bases. The CDR3 runs 15 residues. The CDR3 coding sequence is TGCAGTGCTAGAGAAGGGCAGTGGAACCAAGAGACCCAGTACTTC. Residues: CSAREGQWNQETQYF.

This clonotype has at least ten counts. This chain joins TRBV12-3 or TRBV12-4 and TRBJ1-5; TRBD1 matches 7 bases. With 6 bases clipped from V and 5 bases from J, the junction kept 4 bases outside the gene matches. The CDR3 covers 13 residues. The CDR3 spells CASRTTGDQPQHF. CDR3 bases: TGTGCCAGCAGGACTACAGGGGATCAGCCCCAGCATTTT.

V is TRBV28 and J is TRBJ2-1, with D unresolved. The CDR3 totals 15 residues. V lost 6 bases to trimming and J lost 4 bases, with 16 bases between them. Germline-derived CDR1 and CDR2 are MDHEN and SYDVKM. The DNA of the CDR3 is TGTGCCAGCAGGGTCCGAGGCGGTCCTTACAATGAGCAGTTCTTC. Its protein product is CASRVRGGPYNEQFF.

The V and J genes are TRBV20-1 and TRBJ2-6; unclear D gene. The germline V gene has CDR1 DFQATT and CDR2 SNEGSKA (reference sequence). The CDR3 has 16 residues. Trimming cost V 5 bases and J 1 base, with 15 bases left between them. CDR3 DNA sequence: TGCAGTGCTGACGACAAGGACGGGTCTGGGGCCAACGTCCTGACTTTC. This translates into CSADDKDGSGANVLTF.

The chain is built from TRBV5-1 and TRBJ2-3; 13 nucleotides agree with TRBD2. CDR1 and CDR2 from the germline V gene are SGHRS and YFSETQ. This CDR3 region has 16 residues. The V segment lost 4 bases and the J segment 3 bases; nucleotides outside the gene matches: 5. This CDR3 is CASSPLAGGATDTQYF. CDR3 DNA: TGCGCCAGCAGCCCACTAGCGGGAGGGGCAACAGATACGCAGTATTTT.

In its sample, this clonotype was seen once. The chain is built from TRBV30 and TRBJ2-7, with 11 bases matching TRBD2. Germline V gene sequence: CDR1 GTSNPN, CDR2 SVGIG (reference sequence). The CDR3 sequence is 15 residues long. V was pared by 2 bases and J by 4 bases, with 7 bases of the junction left unmatched. The CDR3 loop reads CAWSPGTSGIYEQYF. The CDR3 nucleotides read TGTGCCTGGAGTCCCGGGACTAGCGGAATATACGAGCAGTACTTC.

This clonotype was detected a few times. The rearrangement joins TRBV10-1 to TRBJ2-5; D might be TRBD2 (5 bases). Trimming took off 8 bases at V and 5 bases at J, with 15 bases between the two ends. CDR1 is WNHNN and CDR2 is SYGVQD in the germline V gene (reference sequence). The CDR3 spans 13 residues. CDR3 sequence: CASSGTRAETQYF. The CDR3 bases are TGCGCCAGCTCTGGTACTAGGGCGGAGACCCAGTACTTC.

This clonotype was seen a handful of times. The gene calls are TRBV4-1 and TRBJ2-1, with D possibly being TRBD2 (5 bases). CDR3 length: 16 residues. With 4 bases removed from V and 0 bases from J, the gap between germline ends came to 13 bases. Germline CDR1 and CDR2: MGHRA and YSYEKL. The DNA of the CDR3 is TGCGCCAGCAGCCCTAACGAAGCGGACTCCTACAATGAGCAGTTCTTC. It codes for CASSPNEADSYNEQFF.

This clonotype came up a few times. CDR3 loop: CATSRDWNTEAFF. The CDR3 nucleotides read TGTGCCACCAGCAGAGATTGGAACACTGAAGCTTTCTTT. V gene TRBV15 combines with J gene TRBJ1-1; D gene unclear. Trimming removed 0 bases at V and 1 base at J, with 3 bases between. The CDR3 runs 13 residues. From germline, CDR1 is LNHNV and CDR2 YYDKDF (reference sequence).

Only a few counts were recorded for this clonotype. The CDR3 sequence: CASSGGDSGLGGNQPQHF. The CDR3 region has the DNA TGTGCCAGCAGCGGAGGGGACAGCGGGTTGGGGGGCAATCAGCCCCAGCATTTT. The V call is TRBV5-5, the J call TRBJ1-5, with TRBD1 matching over 7 bases. CDR1 and CDR2 from the germline V gene are SGHKS and YYEKEE (reference sequence). The length of the CDR3 is 18 residues. V trimming: 4 bases; J trimming: 2 bases; junction bases outside the gene matches: 15.

This clonotype was detected only a few times. The chain employs TRBV5-1 and TRBJ2-5; 9 bases are shared with TRBD1. CDR3 length: 14 residues. V was clipped by 4 bases and J by 5 bases; unmatched bases: 6. Per germline, CDR1 SGHRS and CDR2 YFSETQ. CDR3 nucleotides: TGCGCCAGCAGCCTACAGGGGGCCGTGGAGACCCAGTACTTC. This codes for CASSLQGAVETQYF. The full variable domain, completed using reference TRBV5-1 and TRBJ2-5, is KAGVTQTPRYLIKTRGQQVTLSCSPISGHRSVSWYQQTPGQGLQFLFEYFSETQRNKGNFPGRFSGRQFSNSRSEMNVSTLELGDSALYLCASSLQGAVETQYFGPGTRLLVL.

This clonotype was observed at least ten times. The chain has TRBV7-9 and TRBJ2-7; 11 nucleotides line up with TRBD2. Germline V gene sequence: CDR1 SEHNR, CDR2 FQNEAQ (reference sequence). J was trimmed by 6 bases and V by 5 bases; bases with no gene match: 6. The CDR3 totals 14 residues. The chain's CDR3 is CASSQGLAGGEQYF. The CDR3 DNA follows: TGTGCCAGCAGCCAGGGGCTAGCGGGAGGCGAGCAGTACTTC.

This clonotype was observed a handful of times. V gene TRBV5-1 combines with J gene TRBJ2-7; 15 bases align to TRBD2. The junction had 12 bases not matched to a gene; V was cut back by 4 bases and J by 4 bases. Germline loops: CDR1 SGHRS, CDR2 YFSETQ. This CDR3 contains 18 residues. CDR3 in DNA: TGCGCCAGCAGCAAAGGACTAGCGGGAGGGACCACGCGATACGAGCAGTACTTC. It encodes CASSKGLAGGTTRYEQYF.